What follows describes a single T cell receptor beta chain. The antigen is not known. This specimen comes from a study of shared clonotypes between healthy human individuals. CD4+ cells yielded CD45RA+ naive and CD45RA-negative memory subsets. Germline V gene lookup returns CDR1 SGHTA and CDR2 FQGNSA. Trimming removed 4 bases from V and 8 bases from J; junction bases left unmatched: 10. This CDR3 spans 15 amino acids. Study-level points and caveats: The expectation was that sequencing depth would affect clonotype sharing among donors.

Clones were read by immunoSEQ multiplex PCR, and TCRdb kept only the in-frame ones, dropping some. The sample records approximately 2.4 million clones, about 94% being singletons. This chain uses TRBV7-2 with TRBJ1-4, with TRBD1 identical over 7 bases. The TCR comes from a man between 18 and 35 years old in good health. The material sequenced was naive CD4+ T cells sorted from blood. The subset here: CD45RA+ positively selected. In DNA form, the CDR3 reads TGTGCCAGCAGCTCCCGACAGGGAAGTGGCGAAAAACTGTTTTTT. It codes for CASSSRQGSGEKLFF.